A selection of T cell receptor beta chains follows, all from one sample in a study of T cell repertoires in cytomegalovirus infection. These receptors' targets are unknown. In TCRdb, the reads were re-called with MiXCR into one record per CDR3 protein. This table has 650,000 to 850,000 distinct CDR3 sequences, around 29% appearing once. The sample was cultured CD8+ T cells from PBMCs, taken from culture after CMV antigen stimulation. These receptors were taken from a human donor in good health (CMV status not recorded). Some clones in this sample may be carry-over from other donors' samples. Both conserved end residues are part of each CDR3. A D gene is named only where the DNA matches it firmly. Size is omitted from some rows. Given values are once, few, many or a class for expanded clones.

D: -
V: TRBV20-1
length: 12
J: TRBJ2-5
size: -
DNA: TGCAGTGCTAGCCTTCCCCAAGAGACCCAGTACTTC
CDR3: CSASLPQETQYF

D: -
V: TRBV12-5
length: 14
J: TRBJ1-1
size: -
DNA: TGTGCTAGTGGTCCCGGCAGTATGAGCATTGAAGCTTTCTTT
CDR3: CASGPGSMSIEAFF

D: -
V: TRBV4-1
length: 13
J: TRBJ1-5
size: few
DNA: TGCGCCAGCAGCCAAGAACTGGGCCAGCCCCAGCATTTT
CDR3: CASSQELGQPQHF

D: TRBD2
V: TRBV20-1
length: 14
J: TRBJ2-1
size: -
DNA: TGCAGTGCTAGAGCGGGGGGGCGATTGGATGAGCAGTTCTTC
CDR3: CSARAGGRLDEQFF

D: -
V: TRBV20-1
length: 14
J: TRBJ1-5
size: few
DNA: TGCAGTGCTAGAGATGGCAGGAGCAATCAGCCCCAGCATTTT
CDR3: CSARDGRSNQPQHF

D: -
V: TRBV4-3
length: 15
J: TRBJ2-1
size: -
DNA: TGCGCCAGCAGCCCCTTCTTCCTCTCCTACAATGAGCAGTTCTTC
CDR3: CASSPFFLSYNEQFF

D: -
V: TRBV19
length: 15
J: TRBJ2-3
size: few
DNA: TGTGCCACTACAGCTGGCGCTACTAGCACAGATACGCAGTATTTT
CDR3: CATTAGATSTDTQYF

D: -
V: TRBV5-4
length: 16
J: TRBJ2-1
size: -
DNA: TGTGCCAGCAGCCTGAAGGGGGATACGGTCTACAATGAGCAGTTCTTC
CDR3: CASSLKGDTVYNEQFF

D: -
V: TRBV20-1
length: 16
J: TRBJ2-1
size: -
DNA: TGCAGTGCTAGAGATGGGTCGACTAGAATTTACAATGAGCAGTTCTTC
CDR3: CSARDGSTRIYNEQFF

D: -
V: TRBV7-8
length: 15
J: TRBJ1-6
size: many
DNA: TGTGCCAGCAGCTTAAGGGATTCCTATAATTCACCCCTCCACTTT
CDR3: CASSLRDSYNSPLHF

D: -
V: TRBV3-1
length: 18
J: TRBJ2-6
size: -
DNA: TGTGCCAGCAGCCCCCGGTCTGGTCATGGCTCTGGGGCCAACGTCCTGACTTTC
CDR3: CASSPRSGHGSGANVLTF

D: -
V: TRBV12-3/TRBV12-4
length: 15
J: TRBJ1-5
size: few
DNA: TGTGCCAGCAGTTTAAGTGCAGGGGCCAGTCAGCCCCAGCATTTT
CDR3: CASSLSAGASQPQHF

D: -
V: TRBV12-3/TRBV12-4
length: 12
J: TRBJ1-2
size: few
DNA: TGTGCCAGCAGCTACCTCACCGTTGGCTACACCTTC
CDR3: CASSYLTVGYTF

D: -
V: TRBV7-8
length: 14
J: TRBJ2-3
size: few
DNA: TGTGCCAGCAGCTTTGAGGTCCTCACAGATACGCAGTATTTT
CDR3: CASSFEVLTDTQYF

D: -
V: TRBV20-1
length: 15
J: TRBJ2-3
size: once
DNA: TGCAGTGCTGGTGGGGCCCTCAAGAGGGCAGATACGCAGTATTTT
CDR3: CSAGGALKRADTQYF

D: -
V: TRBV9
length: 14
J: TRBJ2-3
size: -
DNA: TGTGCCAGCAGCGTAGGGGTGGGCGCAGATACGCAGTATTTT
CDR3: CASSVGVGADTQYF

D: TRBD2
V: TRBV12-3/TRBV12-4
length: 14
J: TRBJ2-7
size: -
DNA: TGTGCCAGCAGTTTTGGGGAGGGGCCCTACGAGCAGTACTTC
CDR3: CASSFGEGPYEQYF

D: -
V: TRBV12-5
length: 14
J: TRBJ2-1
size: -
DNA: TGTGCTAGTGGTCCGACAAGGCCGCGGGATGAGCAGTTCTTC
CDR3: CASGPTRPRDEQFF

D: TRBD2
V: TRBV19
length: 15
J: TRBJ2-1
size: few
DNA: TGTGCCAGTAGTATCGGGACTACTAGTATGGATGAGCAGTTCTTC
CDR3: CASSIGTTSMDEQFF

D: -
V: TRBV9
length: 18
J: TRBJ2-5
size: once
DNA: TGTGCCAGCAGCGTAGGATCGGTCGGACCCCGAGGGGGAGAGACCCAGTACTTC
CDR3: CASSVGSVGPRGGETQYF

D: TRBD2
V: TRBV19
length: 14
J: TRBJ2-3
size: -
DNA: TGTGCCAGTAGTTCGCCCAGCGGGGGAGATACGCAGTATTTT
CDR3: CASSSPSGGDTQYF

D: -
V: TRBV27
length: 14
J: TRBJ1-1
size: few
DNA: TGTGCCAGCAGTTTACCACAGGGGAACACTGAAGCTTTCTTT
CDR3: CASSLPQGNTEAFF

D: -
V: TRBV4-1
length: 15
J: TRBJ2-1
size: few
DNA: TGCGCCAGCAGCCAAGTTAGCGTCACCCACAATGAGCAGTTCTTC
CDR3: CASSQVSVTHNEQFF

D: TRBD1
V: TRBV7-9
length: 15
J: TRBJ2-2
size: many
DNA: TGTGCCAGCAGCCCAGGGGACAGAAACACCGGGGAGCTGTTTTTT
CDR3: CASSPGDRNTGELFF

D: -
V: TRBV12-3/TRBV12-4
length: 12
J: TRBJ1-5
size: -
DNA: TGTGCCAGCAGGGCCCTGGATCAGCCCCAGCATTTT
CDR3: CASRALDQPQHF

D: -
V: TRBV10-3
length: 12
J: TRBJ2-1
size: -
DNA: TGTGCCACTATCTCCGATTACAATGAGCAGTTCTTC
CDR3: CATISDYNEQFF

D: -
V: TRBV12-3/TRBV12-4
length: 15
J: TRBJ2-2
size: -
DNA: TGTGCCAGCAGCTACCGGGCCCCCGTGACCGGGGAGCTGTTTTTT
CDR3: CASSYRAPVTGELFF